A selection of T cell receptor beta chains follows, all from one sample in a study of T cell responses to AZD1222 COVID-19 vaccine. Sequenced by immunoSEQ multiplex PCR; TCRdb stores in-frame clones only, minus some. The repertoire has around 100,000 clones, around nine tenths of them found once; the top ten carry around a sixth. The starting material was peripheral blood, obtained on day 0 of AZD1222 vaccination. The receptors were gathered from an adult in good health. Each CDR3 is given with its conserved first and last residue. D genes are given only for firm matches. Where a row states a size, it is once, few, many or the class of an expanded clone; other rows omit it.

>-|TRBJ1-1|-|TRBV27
CASKDRSRTEAFF
TGTGCCAGCAAAGACCGCAGCCGCACTGAAGCTTTCTTT
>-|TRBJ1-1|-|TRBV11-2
CASSPGPGNTEAFF
TGTGCCAGCAGCCCGGGACCTGGGAACACTGAAGCTTTCTTT
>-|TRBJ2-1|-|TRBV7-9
CASSLGGSYNEQFF
TGTGCCAGCAGCTTAGGGGGGTCCTACAATGAGCAGTTCTTC
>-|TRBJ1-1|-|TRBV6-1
CASREDRSNTEAFF
TGTGCCAGCAGAGAAGACAGGTCGAACACTGAAGCTTTCTTT
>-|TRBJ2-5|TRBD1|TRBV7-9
CASSPQGDRGETQYF
TGTGCCAGCAGCCCACAGGGGGACAGGGGGGAGACCCAGTACTTC
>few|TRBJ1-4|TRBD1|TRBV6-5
CAGRGGAEEKLFF
TGTGCCGGCCGAGGGGGCGCAGAAGAAAAACTGTTTTTT
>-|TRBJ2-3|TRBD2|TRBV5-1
CASSRSGGADTQYF
TGCGCCAGCAGCCGTAGCGGGGGGGCTGATACGCAGTATTTT
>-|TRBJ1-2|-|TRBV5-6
CASSDPTAWFGYTF
TGTGCCAGCAGCGACCCGACAGCTTGGTTTGGCTACACCTTC
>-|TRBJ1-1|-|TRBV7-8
CASSLGNREINTEAFF
TGTGCCAGCAGCTTAGGTAATCGAGAGATTAACACTGAAGCTTTCTTT
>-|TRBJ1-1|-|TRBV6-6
CASSFEGGTEAFF
TGTGCCAGCAGTTTCGAGGGCGGTACTGAAGCTTTCTTT
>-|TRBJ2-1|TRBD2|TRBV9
CASMAGTSSYNEQFF
TGTGCCAGCATGGCCGGGACTAGCTCCTACAATGAGCAGTTCTTC
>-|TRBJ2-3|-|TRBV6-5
CASSYRDTYTDTQYF
TGTGCCAGCAGTTACCGGGACACCTACACAGATACGCAGTATTTT
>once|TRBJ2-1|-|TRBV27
CASSSRVGAYNEQFF
TGTGCCAGCAGCTCGAGAGTGGGAGCCTACAATGAGCAGTTCTTC
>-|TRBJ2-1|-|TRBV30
CAWSYTYNEQFF
TGTGCCTGGAGCTACACGTACAATGAGCAGTTCTTC
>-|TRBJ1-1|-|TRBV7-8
CASSLVGGPGMNTEAFF
TGTGCCAGCAGCTTAGTCGGGGGGCCAGGAATGAACACTGAAGCTTTCTTT
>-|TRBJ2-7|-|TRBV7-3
CASSSSGGYEQYF
TGTGCCAGCAGTTCCTCCGGGGGATACGAGCAGTACTTC
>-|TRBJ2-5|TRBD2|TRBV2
CASIGAGGAQETQYF
TGTGCCAGCATAGGAGCGGGAGGGGCCCAAGAGACCCAGTACTTC
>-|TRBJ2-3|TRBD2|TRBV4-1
CASSRLAGANTDTQYF
TGCGCCAGCAGTCGCTTAGCGGGAGCGAACACAGATACGCAGTATTTT
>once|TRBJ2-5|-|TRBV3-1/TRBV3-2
CASSQDKTRRETQYF
TGTGCCAGCAGCCAAGATAAAACTAGGAGGGAGACCCAGTACTTC
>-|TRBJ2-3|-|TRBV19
CASTNRGDGTDTQYF
TGTGCCAGTACCAATCGAGGGGATGGCACAGATACGCAGTATTTT
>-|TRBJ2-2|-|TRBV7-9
CASSSQFGGYGELFF
TGTGCCAGCAGCTCCCAATTTGGGGGCTACGGGGAGCTGTTTTTT